This T cell receptor beta chain was profiled in a study of T-cell memory formation after mild COVID-19. TCRdb used MiXCR to reprocess the 5' RACE reads, holding one entry per CDR3 protein. The sample includes around 130,000 distinct CDR3 sequences, around 6.3% of them seen just once. Between the trimmed V and J ends, which lost 2 bases and 5 bases, there was a span of 6 bases. In germline, CDR1 is MNHEY, CDR2 SVGAGI. This CDR3 contains 12 residues. Sequenced: PBMCs or a T cell subset sorted from them (not recorded which). V usage is TRBV6-5 and J usage is TRBJ1-2, with TRBD1 as a possible D gene (5 bases). This receptor was taken from an adult woman who had mild COVID-19 (a few samples of this study predate the infection). Cell type and time point are not known. CDR3 sequence (DNA): TGTGCCAGCAGTTACGGGACGTATGGCTACACCTTC. It specifies CASSYGTYGYTF.